The 14 T cell receptor beta chains given below trace back to one sample, sequenced in a study of technical replicates of blood from a few donors. This table comes from immunoSEQ multiplex PCR, and its TCRdb copy is limited to in-frame clones, with some not included. The sample has about 91,000 clones, 85% to 95% seen once. Material for sequencing was T cells isolated from PBMCs. These receptor sequences come from a human donor in good health.

The chain recombines TRBV5-5 with TRBJ2-6; 10 bases line up with TRBD1. CDR3 length equals 17 residues. CDR1 is SGHKS and CDR2 is YYEKEE in the germline V gene (reference sequence). Losses at the gene ends were 5 bases for V and 2 bases for J; bases not matched to a gene: 7. The CDR3 coding sequence is TGTGCCAGCAGGCTCGGGACAGGGGTTACTGGGGCCAACGTCCTGACTTTC. Its protein is CASRLGTGVTGANVLTF. The whole variable domain, filled in from reference TRBV5-5 and TRBJ2-6, reads DAGVTQSPTHLIKTRGQQVTLRCSPISGHKSVSWYQQVLGQGPQFIFQYYEKEERGRGNFPDRFSARQFPNYSSELNVNALLLGDSALYLCASRLGTGVTGANVLTFGAGSRLTVL.

The chain employs TRBV5-4 and TRBJ2-1, with 10 nucleotides matching TRBD2. Per germline, CDR1 SGHNT and CDR2 YYREEE (reference sequence). The CDR3 is 15 residues long. Trimming removed 2 bases from V and 7 bases from J; junction bases left unmatched: 6. This CDR3 reads CASSLAGGPGNEQFF. CDR3 DNA sequence: TGTGCCAGCAGCTTAGCGGGAGGGCCGGGGAATGAGCAGTTCTTC.

This chain connects TRBV2 to TRBJ1-3; no clear D gene. The CDR3 has 15 amino acids. CDR1 is SNHLY and CDR2 is FYNNEI in the germline V gene. V lost 6 bases, J lost 0 bases, and 12 bases lay in between. The CDR3: CASRDQETSGNTIYF. In DNA, the CDR3 is TGTGCCAGCAGAGATCAGGAAACCTCTGGAAACACCATATATTTT. The full variable domain, completed using reference TRBV2 and TRBJ1-3, is EPEVTQTPSHQVTQMGQEVILRCVPISNHLYFYWYRQILGQKVEFLVSFYNNEISEKSEIFDDQFSVERPDGSNFTLKIRSTKLEDSAMYFCASRDQETSGNTIYFGEGSWLTVV.

This clone showed up just a few times. The CDR3 region has the DNA TGTGCCAGCAGTTTATCGGCGCAGGTCAATCAGCCCCAGCATTTT. Translating it yields CASSLSAQVNQPQHF. The chain combines TRBV27 with TRBJ1-5; no reliable D call. V was shortened by 0 bases and J by 3 bases, with 9 bases between the two germline ends. CDR1 and CDR2 (germline): MNHEY, SMNVEV (reference sequence). CDR3 length: 15 residues.

The count of this clone is one. The gene calls are TRBV5-1 and TRBJ2-1; 14 positions match TRBD2. The V and J ends lost 7 bases and 4 bases, in that order; junction bases with no gene match: 10. The CDR3 loop spans 17 amino acids. The germline CDR1 and CDR2 sequences are SGHRS and YFSETQ. The CDR3 bases are TGCGCCAGCGCAGAGGGACTAGCGGGAGCGAGATACAATGAGCAGTTCTTC. It specifies CASAEGLAGARYNEQFF.

The chain recombines TRBV9 with TRBJ2-1, with 12 bases lining up with TRBD2. V dropped 7 bases and J dropped 7; count of bases not matched to a gene: 15. The V gene's germline CDR1 is SGDLS and CDR2 YYNGEE. CDR3 length: 17 residues. CDR3 nucleotide sequence: TGTGCCAGCGAGAAGTTACCTCTAGCGGGGGGGCCAAATGAGCAGTTCTTC. It yields the protein CASEKLPLAGGPNEQFF.

CDR3 DNA sequence: TGTGCCAGCAGTCTACAGGGGAATAGCAATCAGCCCCAGCATTTT. Translation gives CASSLQGNSNQPQHF. J is TRBJ1-5 and V is TRBV6-5; 7 bases are shared with TRBD1. The V gene's germline CDR1 is MNHEY and CDR2 SVGAGI. CDR3 length equals 15 residues. V lost 5 bases, J lost 0 bases, and 4 bases stayed unmatched.

The chain carries TRBV15 and TRBJ2-3, with D possibly TRBD2 on 5 matching bases. CDR1 is LNHNV and CDR2 is YYDKDF in the germline V gene (reference sequence). The V end was cut by 10 bases, the J end by 2 bases, with 16 bases between. The CDR3 length is 14 residues. The CDR3 bases are TGTGCCAGCGGGTGGGGTCGTTCCACAGATACGCAGTATTTT. Its translation: CASGWGRSTDTQYF. The full variable domain, in which reference TRBV15 and TRBJ2-3 provide the parts outside the CDR3, is DAMVIQNPRYQVTQFGKPVTLSCSQTLNHNVMYWYQQKSSQAPKLLFHYYDKDFNNEADTPDNFQSRRPNTSFCFLDIRSPGLGDTAMYLCASGWGRSTDTQYFGPGTRLTVL.

This CDR3 reads CASSLQGNNSPLHF. In DNA form, the CDR3 reads TGCGCCAGCAGCTTACAGGGAAATAATTCACCCCTCCACTTT. The chain has TRBV5-1 and TRBJ1-6; possibly TRBD1 for D (6 bases). From germline, CDR1 is SGHRS and CDR2 YFSETQ. The CDR3 is made up of 14 amino acids. V shed 2 bases and J shed 5 bases, with 8 bases lying between them.

This chain joins TRBV6-4 and TRBJ2-5, with D unclear. Deletions cut 1 base from V and 2 bases from J, with 14 bases between. Germline V gives CDR1 MRHNA, CDR2 SNTAGT. The CDR3 sequence is 16 residues long. In nucleotides, the CDR3 is TGTGCCAGCAGTGACTTCTCCTTACTCTGGCAAGAGACCCAGTACTTC. It encodes CASSDFSLLWQETQYF.

The chain employs TRBV11-2 and TRBJ1-5; 8 positions agree with TRBD1. In germline, CDR1 is SGHAT, CDR2 FQNNGV. The CDR3 totals 15 residues. Trimming took 1 base from V and 9 from J; bases not matched to a gene: 8. In DNA form, the CDR3 reads TGTGCCAGCAGCTTAGGGACAGGGTCCCTCCGGCCCCAGCATTTT. This gives the protein CASSLGTGSLRPQHF.

The chain carries TRBV5-1 and TRBJ2-2; D is undetermined. This CDR3 contains 14 residues. Germline V gene data show CDR1 as SGHRS and CDR2 as YFSETQ. The germline V and J ends were trimmed by 2 bases and 10 bases, with 15 bases remaining between them. The CDR3 nucleotides read TGCGCCAGCAGCTTTATGAGACTCGGAGAGGAGCTGTTTTTT. Translated: CASSFMRLGEELFF.

The chain uses TRBV4-2 and TRBJ2-3, with 10 bases matching TRBD2. J lost 4 bases, V lost 4 bases, and 11 bases had no gene match. The V gene's germline CDR1 is LGHNA and CDR2 YNFKEQ. This CDR3 contains 17 residues. CDR3 residues: CASSPRLAGTGPDTQYF. For the CDR3, the DNA is TGTGCCAGCAGCCCACGACTAGCGGGCACCGGTCCAGATACGCAGTATTTT.

This chain links TRBV5-3 with TRBJ2-7; 13 bases fit TRBD2. TRBV5-3 is marked as an open reading frame, function uncertain. Trimming took 4 bases from V and 4 from J; bases not matched to a gene: 2. This CDR3 has 14 residues. This CDR3 reads CARSQTSGRYEQYF. CDR3 DNA sequence: TGTGCCAGAAGCCAGACTAGCGGGAGGTACGAGCAGTACTTC.